One sample yielded the 15 T cell receptor beta chains listed below, sequenced in a study of T cells in Graves' hyperthyroidism and ophthalmopathy. Amplification of TCR beta CDR3 regions used RNA as the template. The HTBI primer set was used in a first-round RT-PCR of the TCR CDR3. In TCRdb, the multiplex PCR reads were re-called with MiXCR into one record per CDR3 protein. This sample has some 300,000 distinct CDR3 sequences; about 15% occur once, and the top ten carry roughly 31%. Sequencing was done on a sample of blood. These receptors were taken from a man aged 25-45 years with Graves' hyperthyroidism.

This clonotype was seen at least ten times. The gene calls are TRBV7-2 and TRBJ1-6; no reliable D call. The CDR3 sequence is 16 residues long. The germline CDR1 and CDR2 sequences are SGHTA and FQGNSA. V was trimmed by 0 bases and J by 10 bases, leaving 16 bases between them. CDR3 in amino acids: CASSLAASPSESPLHF. The CDR3 DNA follows: TGTGCCAGCAGCTTAGCGGCCAGTCCCAGTGAATCACCCCTCCACTTT.

This clonotype was recorded a few times. The rearrangement uses TRBV2 and TRBJ2-2; D is unresolved. V gave up 2 bases and J gave up 5 bases, with 12 bases separating them. The CDR3 loop spans 15 amino acids. Germline V gives CDR1 SNHLY, CDR2 FYNNEI. This CDR3 is CASSEFVDITGELFF. The CDR3, as DNA: TGTGCCAGCAGTGAATTTGTAGATATTACCGGGGAGCTGTTTTTT.

This clonotype was detected many times. The chain has TRBV5-1 and TRBJ2-7; TRBD2 agrees at 13 bases. Looked up from germline, CDR1 is SGHRS and CDR2 is YFSETQ. The CDR3 runs 15 residues. V gave up 3 bases and J gave up 5 bases; unmatched junction bases: 5. This chain's CDR3 is CASSSRTSGSNEQYF. The CDR3 region has the DNA TGCGCCAGCAGCTCTCGGACTAGCGGGAGCAACGAGCAGTACTTC.

About this clonotype itself: The junction differs from germline at one of its ends, possibly a read error. This chain connects TRBV7-3 to TRBJ2-3, with TRBD1 as a possible D gene (6 bases). This CDR3 is built from 15 residues. Germline assignment: CDR1 SGHTA and CDR2 FQGTGA. CDR3 residues: CASSFTGRSTDTQCF. CDR3 DNA sequence: TGTGCCAGCAGCTTCACAGGGCGAAGCACAGATACGCAGTGTTTT.

In this sample, this clonotype turned up many times. The CDR3 region is CASSLVLGNEQFF. CDR3 DNA: TGCGCCAGCAGCTTGGTGCTGGGCAATGAGCAGTTCTTC. The J gene is TRBJ2-1, the V gene TRBV5-1, with no clear D. The germline gives CDR1 SGHRS, CDR2 YFSETQ. The length of the CDR3 is 13 residues. The germline V and J ends were trimmed by 0 bases and 6 bases, with 7 bases remaining between them.

Turning to this clonotype: The junction and the germline gene differ at one end; a read error may be behind it. V gene TRBV6-9 combines with J gene TRBJ2-2; a weak D match, TRBD2 (6 bases). The germline V gene has CDR1 MNHGY and CDR2 SVAAGI. The CDR3 has 16 residues. CDR3 DNA: TGCGCCAGCAAAAGCGGCGGGATCGGTGATGCCGGGGAGCTGTTTTTT. Its translation: CASKSGGIGDAGELFF.

This clonotype appeared many times. CDR3 DNA: TGTGCCAGCGGGCCGGGTTCGGCGCAGGGGGACCAAGAGACCCAGTACTTC. Protein: CASGPGSAQGDQETQYF. This sequence joins TRBV28 and TRBJ2-5; 7 nucleotides match TRBD1. This CDR3 has 17 residues. V was clipped by 8 bases and J by 0 bases; unmatched bases: 15. The V gene's germline CDR1 is MDHEN and CDR2 SYDVKM.

This clonotype appeared many times. CDR3 nucleotides: TGTGCCAGCAGTTACGGGGTCCCTCTTAGCGGGTCCTCCTACGAGCAGTACTTC. Its translation is CASSYGVPLSGSSYEQYF. This chain uses TRBV6-5 with TRBJ2-7; 7 nucleotides align to TRBD2. V lost 2 bases, J lost 0 bases, and 13 bases stayed unmatched. The CDR3 runs 18 residues. Germline loops: CDR1 MNHEY, CDR2 SVGAGI.

This clonotype was seen at least ten times. V usage is TRBV7-3 and J usage is TRBJ2-1; D possibly corresponds to TRBD1 (7 bases). There are 15 residues in the CDR3. V was pared by 3 bases and J by 10 bases, with 19 bases between. The germline V gene encodes CDR1 SGHTA and CDR2 FQGTGA. Written as DNA, the CDR3 is TGTGCCAGCAGCTTCCGGGGGACAGAAGATGGCGAGCAGTTCTTC. Its translation is CASSFRGTEDGEQFF. The variable domain in full, completed from reference TRBV7-3 and TRBJ2-1, reads GAGVSQTPSNKVTEKGKYVELRCDPISGHTALYWYRQSLGQGPEFLIYFQGTGAADDSGLPNDRFFAVRPEGSVSTLKIQRTERGDSAVYLCASSFRGTEDGEQFFGPGTRLTVL.

Ten or more counts support this clonotype. The chain links TRBV11-2 to TRBJ2-1; 12 bases fit TRBD2. The CDR3 totals 15 residues. The trim removed 5 bases at V and 7 bases at J, leaving 6 bases unmatched. The germline V gene encodes CDR1 SGHAT and CDR2 FQNNGV. The CDR3 bases are TGTGCCAGCAGCCTGACTAGCGGGAGAGGGAATGAGCAGTTCTTC. This translates into CASSLTSGRGNEQFF.

This clonotype was picked up many times. The rearrangement uses TRBV11-2 and TRBJ2-7; D is tentatively TRBD1 or TRBD2 (6 bases each). This CDR3 spans 17 amino acids. V lost 0 bases, J lost 4 bases, and 19 bases lay in between. The germline CDR1 and CDR2 sequences are SGHAT and FQNNGV. For the CDR3, the DNA is TGTGCCAGCAGCTTAGATTGGACGGGGGCAATCGGGTACGAGCAGTACTTC. Its translation is CASSLDWTGAIGYEQYF.

This clonotype was observed many times. The chain couples TRBV2 to TRBJ2-7; D might be TRBD2 (5 bases). Germline CDR1 SNHLY, CDR2 FYNNEI. The V end lost 7 bases, the J end lost 3 bases, and 13 bases lay between the germline ends. The CDR3 covers 13 residues. The CDR3 bases are TGTGCCAGCACCCTACTAGTTATCTACGAGCAGTACTTC. Translating gives CASTLLVIYEQYF.

The CDR3 loop is CASSLEEGAADTQYF. In DNA, the CDR3 is TGCGCCAGCAGCTTGGAAGAGGGAGCCGCAGATACGCAGTATTTT. The V gene is TRBV5-1, the J gene TRBJ2-3; D may be TRBD2 (5 bases). Germline V gene sequence: CDR1 SGHRS, CDR2 YFSETQ. The CDR3 length is 15 residues. V lost 0 bases, J lost 4 bases, and 12 bases lay in between.

The chain has TRBV29-1 and TRBJ2-1, with 10 positions matching TRBD2. In germline, CDR1 is SQVTM, CDR2 ANQGSEA. Unmatched junction bases numbered 8, after V lost 6 bases and J lost 3 bases. The CDR3 runs to 15 residues. For the CDR3, the DNA is TGCAGCGTGCGCGGGACTAGCGATAACTACAATGAGCAGTTCTTC. Amino acid sequence: CSVRGTSDNYNEQFF.

This clonotype appeared many times. The chain joins TRBV10-3 to TRBJ2-7, with 9 bases that match TRBD1. V was pared by 3 bases and J by 7 bases, with 1 base of the junction left unmatched. Germline-derived CDR1 and CDR2 are ENHRY and SYGVKD. The CDR3 has 12 amino acids. The CDR3 reads CAISEGTGEQYF. The CDR3 bases are TGTGCCATCAGTGAAGGGACAGGGGAGCAGTACTTC.